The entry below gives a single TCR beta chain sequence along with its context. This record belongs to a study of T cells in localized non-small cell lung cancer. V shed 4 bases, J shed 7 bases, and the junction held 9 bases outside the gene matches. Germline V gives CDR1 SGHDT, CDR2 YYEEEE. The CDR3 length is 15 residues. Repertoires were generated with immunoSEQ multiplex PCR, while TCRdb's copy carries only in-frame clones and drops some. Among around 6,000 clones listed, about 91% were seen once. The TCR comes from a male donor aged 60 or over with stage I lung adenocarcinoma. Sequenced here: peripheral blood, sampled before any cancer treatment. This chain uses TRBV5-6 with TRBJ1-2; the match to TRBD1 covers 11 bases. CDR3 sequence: CASSGGDRGLGGYTF. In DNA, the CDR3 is TGTGCCAGCAGCGGCGGGGACAGGGGGTTAGGTGGCTACACCTTC.